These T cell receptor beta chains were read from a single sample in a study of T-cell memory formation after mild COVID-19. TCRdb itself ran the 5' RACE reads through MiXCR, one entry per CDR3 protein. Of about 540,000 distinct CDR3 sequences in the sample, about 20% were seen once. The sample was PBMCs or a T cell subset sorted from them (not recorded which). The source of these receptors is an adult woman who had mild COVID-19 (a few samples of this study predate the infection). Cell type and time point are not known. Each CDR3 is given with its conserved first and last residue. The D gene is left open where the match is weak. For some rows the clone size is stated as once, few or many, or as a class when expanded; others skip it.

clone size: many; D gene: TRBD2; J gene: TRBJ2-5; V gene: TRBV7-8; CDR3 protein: CASSLSGGIAETQYF; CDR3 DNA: TGTGCCAGCAGCTTGAGCGGGGGTATCGCAGAGACCCAGTACTTC
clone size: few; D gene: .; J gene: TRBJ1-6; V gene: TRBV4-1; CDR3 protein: CASSIDTSPLHF; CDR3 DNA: TGCGCCAGCTCCATAGATACTTCACCCCTCCACTTT
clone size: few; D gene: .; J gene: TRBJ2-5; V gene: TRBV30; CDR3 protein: CAWRRGWEETQYF; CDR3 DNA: TGTGCCTGGAGGAGGGGTTGGGAAGAGACCCAGTACTTC
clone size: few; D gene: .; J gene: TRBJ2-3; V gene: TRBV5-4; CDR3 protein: CASSGPSTDTQYF; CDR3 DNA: TGTGCCAGCAGTGGCCCCTCGACAGATACGCAGTATTTT
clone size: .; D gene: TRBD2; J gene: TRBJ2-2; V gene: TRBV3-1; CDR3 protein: CASSRPGLAPTTGELFF; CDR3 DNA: TGTGCCAGCAGCCGACCGGGACTAGCGCCCACGACCGGGGAGCTGTTTTTT
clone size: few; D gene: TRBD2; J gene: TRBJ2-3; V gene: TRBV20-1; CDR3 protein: CSASFSGRRSDTQYF; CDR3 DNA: TGCAGTGCTAGCTTCAGCGGGAGGAGATCAGATACGCAGTATTTT
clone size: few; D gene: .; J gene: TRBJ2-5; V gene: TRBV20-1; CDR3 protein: CSANAAGWRETQYF; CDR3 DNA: TGCAGTGCCAACGCGGCAGGGTGGCGCGAGACCCAGTACTTC
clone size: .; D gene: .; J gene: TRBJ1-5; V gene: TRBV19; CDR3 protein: CASSSSRGFGNQPQHF; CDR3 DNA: TGTGCCAGTAGTTCCTCCAGGGGTTTCGGAAATCAGCCCCAGCATTTT
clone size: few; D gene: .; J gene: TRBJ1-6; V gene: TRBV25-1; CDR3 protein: CASSPSLGLSPLHF; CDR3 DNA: TGTGCCAGCAGTCCGAGCTTGGGGCTATCACCCCTCCACTTT
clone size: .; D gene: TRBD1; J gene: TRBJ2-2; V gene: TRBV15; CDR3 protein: CATSRADRAAVELFF; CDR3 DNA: TGTGCCACCAGCAGAGCGGACAGGGCCGCCGTGGAGCTGTTTTTT
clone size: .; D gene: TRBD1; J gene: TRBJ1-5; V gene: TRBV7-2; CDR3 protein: CASSPRTGEQPQHF; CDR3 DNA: TGTGCCAGCAGCCCTAGGACAGGGGAGCAGCCCCAGCATTTT
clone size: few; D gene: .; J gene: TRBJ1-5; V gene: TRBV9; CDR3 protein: CASSGTGRRNQPQHF; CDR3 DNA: TGTGCCAGCAGCGGAACGGGACGCCGAAATCAGCCCCAGCATTTT
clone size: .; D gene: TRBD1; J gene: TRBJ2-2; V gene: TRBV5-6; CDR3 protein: CASSLPGTAYTGELFF; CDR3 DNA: TGTGCCAGCAGCTTACCCGGGACAGCCTATACCGGGGAGCTGTTTTTT
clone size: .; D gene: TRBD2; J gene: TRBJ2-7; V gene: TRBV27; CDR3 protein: CASSASGGLSYEQYF; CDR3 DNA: TGTGCCAGCAGTGCTAGCGGGGGCCTCTCCTACGAGCAGTACTTC
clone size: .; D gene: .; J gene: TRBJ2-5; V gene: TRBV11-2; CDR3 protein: CASSPLRGQRRTSETQYF; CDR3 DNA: TGTGCCAGCAGCCCCCTGCGGGGCCAGCGGAGGACCTCAGAGACCCAGTACTTC
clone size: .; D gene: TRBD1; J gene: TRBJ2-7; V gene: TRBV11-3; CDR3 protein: CASSPGRGQAHEQYF; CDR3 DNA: TGTGCCAGCAGCCCCGGCAGGGGGCAGGCGCACGAGCAGTACTTC
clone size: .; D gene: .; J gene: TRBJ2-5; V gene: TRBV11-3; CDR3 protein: CASSSLQQETQYF; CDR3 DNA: TGTGCCAGCAGCAGTTTGCAGCAAGAGACCCAGTACTTC
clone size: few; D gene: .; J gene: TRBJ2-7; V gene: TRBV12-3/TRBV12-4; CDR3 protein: CASSPPGGDTYEQYF; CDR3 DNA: TGTGCCAGCAGTCCCCCCGGCGGAGATACCTACGAGCAGTACTTC
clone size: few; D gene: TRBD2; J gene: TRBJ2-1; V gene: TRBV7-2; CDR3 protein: CASSLALSGRVYNEQFF; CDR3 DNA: TGTGCCAGCAGCTTAGCTCTCAGCGGGAGAGTATACAATGAGCAGTTCTTC
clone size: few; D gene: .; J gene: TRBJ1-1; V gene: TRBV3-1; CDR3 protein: CASIGLGTEAFF; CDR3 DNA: TGTGCCAGCATAGGGCTTGGCACTGAAGCTTTCTTT
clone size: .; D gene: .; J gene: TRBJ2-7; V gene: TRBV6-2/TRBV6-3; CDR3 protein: CASSPTGVNYEQYF; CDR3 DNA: TGTGCCAGCAGCCCGACAGGAGTAAACTACGAGCAGTACTTC
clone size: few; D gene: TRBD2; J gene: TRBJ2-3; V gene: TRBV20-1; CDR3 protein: CSARTSGIGDTQYF; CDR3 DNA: TGCAGTGCTCGGACTAGCGGGATTGGAGATACGCAGTATTTT
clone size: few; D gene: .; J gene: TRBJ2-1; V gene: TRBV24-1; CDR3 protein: CATSDSGFMDEQFF; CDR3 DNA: TGTGCCACCAGTGATTCAGGTTTTATGGATGAGCAGTTCTTC
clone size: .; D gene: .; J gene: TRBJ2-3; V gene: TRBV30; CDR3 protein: CAWSVGPTDTQYF; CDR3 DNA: TGTGCCTGGAGTGTAGGGCCCACAGATACGCAGTATTTT
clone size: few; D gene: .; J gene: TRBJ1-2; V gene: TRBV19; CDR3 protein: CASSPIQRGHLLNYGYTF; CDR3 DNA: TGTGCCAGTAGTCCCATCCAGAGAGGACACCTCCTTAACTATGGCTACACCTTC
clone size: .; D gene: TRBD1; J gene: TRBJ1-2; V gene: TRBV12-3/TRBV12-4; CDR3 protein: CASSSGQRAGYTF; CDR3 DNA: TGTGCCAGCAGTTCGGGACAGCGGGCTGGCTACACCTTC
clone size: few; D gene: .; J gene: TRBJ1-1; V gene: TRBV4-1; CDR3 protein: CASSQVLRGPRNTEAFF; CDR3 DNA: TGCGCCAGCAGCCAAGTCCTCCGGGGACCGCGGAACACTGAAGCTTTCTTT
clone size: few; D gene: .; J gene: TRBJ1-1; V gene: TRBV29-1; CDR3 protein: CSVEERMNTEAFF; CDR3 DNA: TGCAGCGTTGAAGAACGGATGAACACTGAAGCTTTCTTT
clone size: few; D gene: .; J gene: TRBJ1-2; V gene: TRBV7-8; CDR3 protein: CASSPLYGGNYGYTF; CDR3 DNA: TGTGCCAGCAGCCCGCTCTACGGGGGGAACTATGGCTACACCTTC
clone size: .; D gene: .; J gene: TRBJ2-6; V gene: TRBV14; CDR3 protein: CASSQGQGPLSGANVLTF; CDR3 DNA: TGTGCCAGCAGCCAGGGCCAGGGTCCTCTCTCTGGGGCCAACGTCCTGACTTTC
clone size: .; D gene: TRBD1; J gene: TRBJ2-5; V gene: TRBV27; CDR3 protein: CASSSKWDRPYQETQYF; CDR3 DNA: TGTGCCAGCAGTTCGAAATGGGACAGGCCGTACCAAGAGACCCAGTACTTC
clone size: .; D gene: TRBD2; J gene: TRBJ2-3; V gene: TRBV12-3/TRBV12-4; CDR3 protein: CASSSGSQNTQYF; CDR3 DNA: TGTGCCAGTTCTAGCGGGAGTCAAAATACGCAGTATTTT
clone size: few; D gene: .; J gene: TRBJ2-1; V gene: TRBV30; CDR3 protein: CAWSRLEQFF; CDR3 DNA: TGTGCCTGGAGTCGGCTGGAGCAGTTCTTC
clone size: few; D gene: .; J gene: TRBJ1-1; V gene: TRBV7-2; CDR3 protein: CASSLTTMNTEAFF; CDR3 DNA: TGTGCCAGCAGCTTAACGACTATGAACACTGAAGCTTTCTTT
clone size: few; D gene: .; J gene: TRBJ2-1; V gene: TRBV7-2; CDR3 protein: CASSLDSSRNEQFF; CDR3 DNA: TGTGCCAGCAGCTTAGATTCTAGTAGGAATGAGCAGTTCTTC
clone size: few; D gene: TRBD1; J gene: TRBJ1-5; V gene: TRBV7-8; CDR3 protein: CASSSYRGRQSNQPQHF; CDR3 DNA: TGTGCCAGCAGCTCGTACAGGGGGCGGCAGAGCAATCAGCCCCAGCATTTT
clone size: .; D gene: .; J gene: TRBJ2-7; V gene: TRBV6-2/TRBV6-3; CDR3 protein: CASSSPGWGFYEQYF; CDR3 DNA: TGTGCCAGCAGCTCCCCAGGATGGGGGTTCTACGAGCAGTACTTC
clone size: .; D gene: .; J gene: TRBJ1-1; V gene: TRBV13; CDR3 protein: CASSLSIERTEAFF; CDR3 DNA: TGTGCCAGCAGCTTAAGCATTGAAAGAACTGAAGCTTTCTTT
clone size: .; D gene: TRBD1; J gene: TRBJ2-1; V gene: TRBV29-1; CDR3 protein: CSVGFKTGGNNEQFF; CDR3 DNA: TGCAGCGTTGGCTTTAAGACAGGGGGAAACAATGAGCAGTTCTTC
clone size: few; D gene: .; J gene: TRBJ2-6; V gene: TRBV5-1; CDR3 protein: CASSFTWAGTTGANVLTF; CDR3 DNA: TGCGCCAGCAGCTTTACCTGGGCAGGGACAACTGGGGCCAACGTCCTGACTTTC
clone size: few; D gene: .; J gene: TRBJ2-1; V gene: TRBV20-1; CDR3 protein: CSARAGQSTYNEQFF; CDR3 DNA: TGCAGTGCTAGGGCCGGACAATCCACCTACAATGAGCAGTTCTTC
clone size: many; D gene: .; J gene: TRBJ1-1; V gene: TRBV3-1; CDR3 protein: CASSYRQNTEAFF; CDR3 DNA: TGTGCCAGCAGCTATCGACAGAACACTGAAGCTTTCTTT
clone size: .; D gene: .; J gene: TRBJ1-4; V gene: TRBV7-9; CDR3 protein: CASSARERLSGVGYEKLFF; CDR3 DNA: TGTGCCAGCAGCGCCCGGGAGCGCCTCTCCGGTGTGGGGTATGAAAAACTGTTTTTT
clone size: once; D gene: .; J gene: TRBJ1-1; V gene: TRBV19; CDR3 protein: CASSTPPGRNRTEAFF; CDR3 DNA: TGTGCCAGTAGTACCCCACCGGGACGGAACCGGACTGAAGCTTTCTTT
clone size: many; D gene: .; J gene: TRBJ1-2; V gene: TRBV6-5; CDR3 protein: CASSYPNKGGYGYTF; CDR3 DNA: TGTGCCAGCAGTTACCCCAACAAGGGTGGCTATGGCTACACCTTC
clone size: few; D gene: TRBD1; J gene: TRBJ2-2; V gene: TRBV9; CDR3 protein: CASSGTGAGELFF; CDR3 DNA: TGTGCCAGCAGCGGGACAGGGGCCGGGGAGCTGTTTTTT
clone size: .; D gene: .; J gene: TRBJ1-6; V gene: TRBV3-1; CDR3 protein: CASRLTSGSPLHF; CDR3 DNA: TGTGCCAGCAGGCTCACCTCTGGTTCACCCCTCCACTTT
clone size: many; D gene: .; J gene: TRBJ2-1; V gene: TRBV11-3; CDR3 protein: CASSLSNYNEQFF; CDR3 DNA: TGTGCCAGCAGCCTCAGTAACTACAATGAGCAGTTCTTC
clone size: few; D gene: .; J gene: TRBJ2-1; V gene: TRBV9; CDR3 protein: CASSVDGSVYNEQFF; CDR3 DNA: TGTGCCAGCAGCGTAGACGGGAGCGTCTACAATGAGCAGTTCTTC
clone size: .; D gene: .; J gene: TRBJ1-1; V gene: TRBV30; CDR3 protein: CAWSVPGYTEAFF; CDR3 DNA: TGTGCCTGGAGTGTGCCCGGGTACACTGAAGCTTTCTTT
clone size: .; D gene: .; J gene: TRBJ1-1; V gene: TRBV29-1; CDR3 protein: CSVESSGLNTEAFF; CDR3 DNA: TGCAGCGTTGAAAGTTCGGGGTTGAACACTGAAGCTTTCTTT
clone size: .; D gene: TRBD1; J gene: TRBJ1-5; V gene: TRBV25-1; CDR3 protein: CASEPGQGEFNSNQPQHF; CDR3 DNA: TGTGCCAGCGAGCCGGGACAGGGTGAATTCAATAGCAATCAGCCCCAGCATTTT
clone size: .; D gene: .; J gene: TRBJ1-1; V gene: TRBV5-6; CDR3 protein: CASSLDQNTDAFF; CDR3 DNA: TGTGCCAGCAGCTTGGATCAGAACACTGACGCTTTCTTT
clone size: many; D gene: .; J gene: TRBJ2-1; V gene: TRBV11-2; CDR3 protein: CASSRRGGAGVSSYNEQFF; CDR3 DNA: TGTGCCAGCAGCCGCAGGGGGGGAGCGGGAGTAAGTTCCTACAATGAGCAGTTCTTC
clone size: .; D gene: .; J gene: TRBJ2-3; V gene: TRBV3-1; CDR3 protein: CASSQDRLGESGWDTQYF; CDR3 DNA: TGTGCCAGCAGCCAAGATCGCCTAGGGGAGAGTGGTTGGGATACGCAGTATTTT
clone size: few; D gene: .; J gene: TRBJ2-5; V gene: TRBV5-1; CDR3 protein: CASSLASSLQETQYF; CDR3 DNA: TGCGCCAGCAGCTTGGCGTCCAGTCTCCAAGAGACCCAGTACTTC
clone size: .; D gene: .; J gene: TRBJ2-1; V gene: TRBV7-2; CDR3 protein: CASSYRGGREGEQFF; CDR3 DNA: TGTGCCAGCAGCTACAGGGGGGGGCGCGAGGGTGAGCAGTTCTTC
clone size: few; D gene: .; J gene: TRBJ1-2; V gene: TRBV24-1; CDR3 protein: CATSDSEDGWNYGYTF; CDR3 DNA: TGTGCCACCAGTGACTCTGAGGACGGGTGGAACTATGGCTACACCTTC
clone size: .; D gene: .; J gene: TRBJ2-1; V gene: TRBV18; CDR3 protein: CASSPSRNYNEQFF; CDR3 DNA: TGTGCCAGCTCACCATCAAGGAACTACAATGAGCAGTTCTTC
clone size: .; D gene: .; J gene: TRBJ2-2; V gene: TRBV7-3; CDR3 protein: CASTPTGDANTGELFF; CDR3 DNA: TGTGCCAGCACCCCAACAGGCGATGCGAACACCGGGGAGCTGTTTTTT